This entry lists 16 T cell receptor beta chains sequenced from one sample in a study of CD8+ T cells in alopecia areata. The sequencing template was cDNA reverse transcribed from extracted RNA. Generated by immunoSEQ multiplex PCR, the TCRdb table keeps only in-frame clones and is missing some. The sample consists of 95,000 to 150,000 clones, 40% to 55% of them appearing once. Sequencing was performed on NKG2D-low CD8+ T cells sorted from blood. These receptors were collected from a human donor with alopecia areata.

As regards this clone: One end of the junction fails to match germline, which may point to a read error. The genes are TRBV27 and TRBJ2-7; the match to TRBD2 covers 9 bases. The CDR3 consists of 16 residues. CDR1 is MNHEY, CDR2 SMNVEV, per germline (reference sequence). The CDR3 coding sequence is TGTGCCAGCAGTGATCTAGGCGGGGGGGAACACTACGAACAGTACTTC. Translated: CASSDLGGGEHYEQYF.

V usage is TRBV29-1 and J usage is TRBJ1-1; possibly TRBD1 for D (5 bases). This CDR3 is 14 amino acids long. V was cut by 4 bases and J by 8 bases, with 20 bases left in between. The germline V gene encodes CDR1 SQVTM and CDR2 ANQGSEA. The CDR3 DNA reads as TGCAGCGTTGCTGGCCAGGGAGGAAATTCCGAAGCTTTCTTT. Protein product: CSVAGQGGNSEAFF.

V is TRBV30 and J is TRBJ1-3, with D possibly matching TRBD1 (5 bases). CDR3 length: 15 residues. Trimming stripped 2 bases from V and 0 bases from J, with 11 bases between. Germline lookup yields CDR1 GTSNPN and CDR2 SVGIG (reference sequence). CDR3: CAWSTDIPSGNTIYF. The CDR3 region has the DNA TGTGCCTGGAGTACGGACATTCCCTCTGGAAACACCATATATTTT.

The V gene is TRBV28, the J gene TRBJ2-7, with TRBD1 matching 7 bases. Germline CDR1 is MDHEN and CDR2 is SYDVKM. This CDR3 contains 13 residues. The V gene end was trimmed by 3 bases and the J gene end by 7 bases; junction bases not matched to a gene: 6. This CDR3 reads CASSLTGRWEQYF. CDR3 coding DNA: TGTGCCAGCAGTTTGACAGGGCGGTGGGAGCAGTACTTC. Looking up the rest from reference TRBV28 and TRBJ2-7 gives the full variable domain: DVKVTQSSRYLVKRTGEKVFLECVQDMDHENMFWYRQDPGLGLRLIYFSYDVKMKEKGDIPEGYSVSREKKERFSLILESASTNQTSMYLCASSLTGRWEQYFGPGTRLTVT.

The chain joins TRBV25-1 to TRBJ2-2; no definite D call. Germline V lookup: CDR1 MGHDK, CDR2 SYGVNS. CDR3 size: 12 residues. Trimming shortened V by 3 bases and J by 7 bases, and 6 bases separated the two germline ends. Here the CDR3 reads CASSEGIGELFF. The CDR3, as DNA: TGTGCCAGCAGTGAGGGGATCGGGGAGCTGTTTTTT.

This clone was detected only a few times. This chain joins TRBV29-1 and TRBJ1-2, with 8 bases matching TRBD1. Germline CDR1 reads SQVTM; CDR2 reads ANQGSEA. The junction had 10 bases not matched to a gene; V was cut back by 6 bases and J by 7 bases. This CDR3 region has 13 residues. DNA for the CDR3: TGCAGCGTAGAACTCCGGGACAGGAGTGGCTACACCTTC. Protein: CSVELRDRSGYTF.

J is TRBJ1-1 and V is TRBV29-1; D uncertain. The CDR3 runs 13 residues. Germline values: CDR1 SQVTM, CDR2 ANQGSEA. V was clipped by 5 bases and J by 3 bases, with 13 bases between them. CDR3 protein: CSVTGRRDTEAFF. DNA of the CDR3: TGCAGCGTTACCGGGAGAAGGGACACTGAAGCTTTCTTT.

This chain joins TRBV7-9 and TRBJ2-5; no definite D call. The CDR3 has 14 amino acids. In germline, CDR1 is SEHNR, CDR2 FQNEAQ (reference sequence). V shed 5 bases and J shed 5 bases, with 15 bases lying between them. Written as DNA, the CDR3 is TGTGCCAGCAGCCTAACCGACCGGGCGGAGACCCAGTACTTC. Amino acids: CASSLTDRAETQYF. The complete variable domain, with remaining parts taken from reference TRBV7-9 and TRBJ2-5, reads DTGVSQNPRHKITKRGQNVTFRCDPISEHNRLYWYRQTLGQGPEFLTYFQNEAQLEKSRLLSDRFSAERPKGSFSTLEIQRTEQGDSAMYLCASSLTDRAETQYFGPGTRLLVL.

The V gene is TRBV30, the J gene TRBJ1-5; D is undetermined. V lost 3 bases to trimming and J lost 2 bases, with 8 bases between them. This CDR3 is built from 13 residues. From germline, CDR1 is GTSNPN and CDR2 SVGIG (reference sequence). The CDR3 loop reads CAWSDDGNQPQHF. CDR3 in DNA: TGTGCCTGGAGCGACGACGGCAATCAGCCCCAGCATTTT.

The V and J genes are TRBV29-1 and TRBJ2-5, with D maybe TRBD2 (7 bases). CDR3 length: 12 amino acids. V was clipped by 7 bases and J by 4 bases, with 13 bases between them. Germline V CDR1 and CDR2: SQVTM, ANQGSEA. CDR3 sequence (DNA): TGCAGCGCCCCCGGGGGGCTAGAGACCCAGTACTTC. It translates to CSAPGGLETQYF.

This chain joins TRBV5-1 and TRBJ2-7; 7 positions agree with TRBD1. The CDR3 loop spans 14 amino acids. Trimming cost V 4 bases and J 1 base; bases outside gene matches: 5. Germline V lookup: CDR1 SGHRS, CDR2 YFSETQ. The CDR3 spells CASSGDRESYEQYF. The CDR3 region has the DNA TGCGCCAGCAGCGGGGACAGAGAATCCTACGAGCAGTACTTC.

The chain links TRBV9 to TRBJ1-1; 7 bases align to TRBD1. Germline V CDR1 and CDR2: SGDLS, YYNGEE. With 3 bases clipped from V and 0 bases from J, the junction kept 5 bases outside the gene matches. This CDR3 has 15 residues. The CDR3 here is CASSGRQGLNTEAFF. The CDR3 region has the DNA TGTGCCAGCAGCGGCCGACAGGGATTGAACACTGAAGCTTTCTTT. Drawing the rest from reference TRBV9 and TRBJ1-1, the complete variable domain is DSGVTQTPKHLITATGQRVTLRCSPRSGDLSVYWYQQSLDQGLQFLIQYYNGEERAKGNILERFSAQQFPDLHSELNLSSLELGDSALYFCASSGRQGLNTEAFFGQGTRLTVV.

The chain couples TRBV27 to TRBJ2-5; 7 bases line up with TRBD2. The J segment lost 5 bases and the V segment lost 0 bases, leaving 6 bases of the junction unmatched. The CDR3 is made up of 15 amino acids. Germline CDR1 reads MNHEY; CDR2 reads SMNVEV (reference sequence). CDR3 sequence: CASSLSSGRAETQYF. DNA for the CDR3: TGTGCCAGCAGTTTATCGAGTGGGAGGGCCGAGACCCAGTACTTC.

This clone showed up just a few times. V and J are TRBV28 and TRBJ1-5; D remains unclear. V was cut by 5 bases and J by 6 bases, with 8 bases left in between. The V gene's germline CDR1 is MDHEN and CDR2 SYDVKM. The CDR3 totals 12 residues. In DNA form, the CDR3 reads TGTGCCAGCAGTCCCACCCGTCAGCCCCAGCATTTT. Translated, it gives CASSPTRQPQHF.

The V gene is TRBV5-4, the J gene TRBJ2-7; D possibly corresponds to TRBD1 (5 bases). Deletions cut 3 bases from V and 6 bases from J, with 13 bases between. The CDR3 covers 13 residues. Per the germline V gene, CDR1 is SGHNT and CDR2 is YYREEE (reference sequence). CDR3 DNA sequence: TGTGCCAGCAGCTCTGAGCGTGACAGCGAGCAGTACTTC. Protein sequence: CASSSERDSEQYF.

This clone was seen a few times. Written as DNA, the CDR3 is TGTGCCAGCAGCTTAGGGCCCCTACCAGGGGGCGGCGGCTACACCTTC. The encoded protein is CASSLGPLPGGGGYTF. The chain combines TRBV7-2 with TRBJ1-2; 8 bases match TRBD1. After removal of 1 base from V and 8 bases from J, the junction contained 12 bases not matched to a gene. The CDR3 is 16 residues long. From germline, CDR1 is SGHTA and CDR2 FQGNSA.